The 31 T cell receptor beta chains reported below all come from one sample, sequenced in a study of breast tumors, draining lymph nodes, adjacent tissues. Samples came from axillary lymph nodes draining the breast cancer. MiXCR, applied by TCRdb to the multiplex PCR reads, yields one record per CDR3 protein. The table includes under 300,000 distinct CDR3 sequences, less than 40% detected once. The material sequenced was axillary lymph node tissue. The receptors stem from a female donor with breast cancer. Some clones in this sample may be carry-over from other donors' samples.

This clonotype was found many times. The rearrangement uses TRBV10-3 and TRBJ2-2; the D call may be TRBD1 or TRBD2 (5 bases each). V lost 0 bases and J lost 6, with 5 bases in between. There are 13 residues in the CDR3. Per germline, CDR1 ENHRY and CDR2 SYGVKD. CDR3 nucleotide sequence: TGTGCCATCAGTGAGTCGGGGGCCGGGGAGCTGTTTTTT. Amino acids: CAISESGAGELFF.

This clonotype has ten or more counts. The CDR3 is CASSYSKSPRGEGYTF. For the CDR3, the DNA is TGTGCCAGCAGTTACTCGAAATCCCCCAGGGGAGAAGGCTACACCTTC. The chain recombines TRBV6-6 with TRBJ1-2; the D gene is possibly TRBD1 (6 bases). The germline CDR1 and CDR2 sequences are MNHNY and SVGAGI (reference sequence). Trimming cost V 0 bases and J 8 bases, with 19 bases left between them. This CDR3 is 16 amino acids long.

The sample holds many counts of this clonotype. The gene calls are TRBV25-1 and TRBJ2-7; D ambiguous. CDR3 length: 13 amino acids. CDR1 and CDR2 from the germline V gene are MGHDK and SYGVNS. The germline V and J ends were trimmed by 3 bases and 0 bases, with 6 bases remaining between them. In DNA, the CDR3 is TGTGCCAGCAGTGATCCCAGCTCCTACGAGCAGTACTTC. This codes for CASSDPSSYEQYF.

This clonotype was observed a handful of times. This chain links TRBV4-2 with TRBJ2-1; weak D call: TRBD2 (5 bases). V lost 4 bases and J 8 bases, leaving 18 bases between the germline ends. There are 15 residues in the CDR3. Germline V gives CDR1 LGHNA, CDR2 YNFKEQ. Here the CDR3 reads CASSLGEGSGDEQFF. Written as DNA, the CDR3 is TGTGCCAGCAGCCTGGGAGAGGGATCAGGCGATGAGCAGTTCTTC.

The CDR3 loop is CSARDSRKTQYF. In DNA, the CDR3 is TGCAGTGCTAGAGATTCGCGGAAGACCCAGTACTTC. V gene TRBV20-1 combines with J gene TRBJ2-5, with D hard to call. The V and J ends lost 0 bases and 6 bases respectively, with 8 bases between them. The CDR3 has 12 amino acids. Per germline, CDR1 DFQATT and CDR2 SNEGSKA (reference sequence).

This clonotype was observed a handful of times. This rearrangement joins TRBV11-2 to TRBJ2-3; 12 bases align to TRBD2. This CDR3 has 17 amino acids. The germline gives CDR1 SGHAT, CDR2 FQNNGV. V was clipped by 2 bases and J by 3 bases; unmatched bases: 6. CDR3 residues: CASSLTPSGRATDTQYF. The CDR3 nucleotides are TGTGCCAGCAGCTTAACTCCTAGCGGGAGGGCGACAGATACGCAGTATTTT. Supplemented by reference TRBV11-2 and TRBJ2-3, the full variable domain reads EAGVAQSPRYKIIEKRQSVAFWCNPISGHATLYWYQQILGQGPKLLIQFQNNGVVDDSQLPKDRFSAERLKGVDSTLKIQPAKLEDSAVYLCASSLTPSGRATDTQYFGPGTRLTVL.

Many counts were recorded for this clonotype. The CDR3 spells CASSQDRNGYGYTF. The CDR3 DNA reads as TGTGCCAGCAGCCAAGATCGGAACGGTTATGGCTACACCTTC. V gene TRBV14 combines with J gene TRBJ1-2; D gene uncertain. Trimming shortened V by 0 bases and J by 5 bases, and 10 bases separated the two germline ends. Germline V gene lookup returns CDR1 SGHDN and CDR2 FVKESK. This CDR3 has 14 amino acids.

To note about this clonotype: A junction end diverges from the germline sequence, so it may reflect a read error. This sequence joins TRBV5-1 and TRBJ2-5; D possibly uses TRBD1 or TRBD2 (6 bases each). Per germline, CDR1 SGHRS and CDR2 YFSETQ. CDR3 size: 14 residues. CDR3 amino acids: CASSLVAGQDTQYF. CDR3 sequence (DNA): TGCGCCAGCAGCTTGGTGGCGGGACAAGACACCCAGTACTTC.

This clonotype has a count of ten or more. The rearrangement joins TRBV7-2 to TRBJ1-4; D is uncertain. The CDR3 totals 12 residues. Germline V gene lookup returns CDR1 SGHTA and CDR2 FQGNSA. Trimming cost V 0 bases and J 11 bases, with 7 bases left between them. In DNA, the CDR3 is TGTGCCAGCAGCTTAGCGGATAGGAAACTGTTTTTT. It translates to CASSLADRKLFF.

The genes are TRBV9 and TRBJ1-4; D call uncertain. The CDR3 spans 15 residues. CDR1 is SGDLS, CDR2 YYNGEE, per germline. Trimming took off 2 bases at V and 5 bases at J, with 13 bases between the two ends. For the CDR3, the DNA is TGTGCCAGCAGCGTGACTAGCGGGAACAATGAAAAACTGTTTTTT. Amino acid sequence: CASSVTSGNNEKLFF.

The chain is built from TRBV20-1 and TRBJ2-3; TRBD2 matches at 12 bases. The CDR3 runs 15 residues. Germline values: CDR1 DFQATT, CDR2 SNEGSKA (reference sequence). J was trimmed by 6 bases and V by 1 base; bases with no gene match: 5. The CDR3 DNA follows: TGCAGTGCTAGAGTTCTAGCGGGAGGGATGGATACGCAGTATTTT. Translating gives CSARVLAGGMDTQYF.

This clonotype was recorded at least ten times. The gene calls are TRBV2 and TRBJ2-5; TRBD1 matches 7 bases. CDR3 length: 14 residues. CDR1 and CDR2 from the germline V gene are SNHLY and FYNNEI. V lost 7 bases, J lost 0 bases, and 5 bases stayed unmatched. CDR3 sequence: CASIVDRHQETQYF. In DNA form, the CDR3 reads TGTGCCAGCATTGTGGACAGGCACCAAGAGACCCAGTACTTC.

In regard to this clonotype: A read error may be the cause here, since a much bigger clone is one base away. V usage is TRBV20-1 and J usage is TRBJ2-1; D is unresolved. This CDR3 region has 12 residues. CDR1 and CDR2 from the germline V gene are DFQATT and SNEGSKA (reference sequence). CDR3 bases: TGCAGTGCTACCATCCACACAAATGAGCCGTTCTTC. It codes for CSATIHTNEPFF.

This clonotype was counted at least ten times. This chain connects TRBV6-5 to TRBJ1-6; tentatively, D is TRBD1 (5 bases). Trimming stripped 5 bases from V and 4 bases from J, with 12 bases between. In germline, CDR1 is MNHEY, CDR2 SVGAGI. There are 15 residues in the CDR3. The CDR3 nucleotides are TGTGCCAGCAGTCCATCGCGACAGTATAATTCACCCCTCCACTTT. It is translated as CASSPSRQYNSPLHF.

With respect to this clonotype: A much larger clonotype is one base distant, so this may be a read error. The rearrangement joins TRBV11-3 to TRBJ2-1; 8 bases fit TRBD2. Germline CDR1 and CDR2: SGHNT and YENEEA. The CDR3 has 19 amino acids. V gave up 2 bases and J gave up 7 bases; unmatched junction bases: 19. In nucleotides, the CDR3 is TGTGCCAGCAGCTTATACGGGACTACCGGGAGGGCCCAGAATAATGAGCAGTTCTTC. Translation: CASSLYGTTGRAQNNEQFF.

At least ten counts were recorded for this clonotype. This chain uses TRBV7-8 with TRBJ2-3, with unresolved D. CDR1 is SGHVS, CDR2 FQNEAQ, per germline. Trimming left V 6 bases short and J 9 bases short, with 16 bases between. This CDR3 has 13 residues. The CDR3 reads CASRPSAAGTQYF. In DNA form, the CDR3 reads TGTGCCAGCAGGCCGTCAGCAGCAGGAACGCAGTATTTT.

The CDR3 DNA follows: TGTGCCAGCAGTTCAAGTACAGGGGGCGGGGCAGATACGCAGTATTTT. Protein product: CASSSSTGGGADTQYF. V is TRBV28 and J is TRBJ2-3; 9 bases line up with TRBD1. Trimming took 4 bases from V and 4 from J; bases not matched to a gene: 9. The length of the CDR3 is 16 residues. From germline, CDR1 is MDHEN and CDR2 SYDVKM.

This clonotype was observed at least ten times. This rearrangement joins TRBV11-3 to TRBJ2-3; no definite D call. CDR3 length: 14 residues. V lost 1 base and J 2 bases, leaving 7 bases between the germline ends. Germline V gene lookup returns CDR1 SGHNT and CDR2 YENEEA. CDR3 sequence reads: CASSLAGFTDTQYF. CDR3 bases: TGTGCCAGCAGCTTAGCCGGTTTCACAGATACGCAGTATTTT.

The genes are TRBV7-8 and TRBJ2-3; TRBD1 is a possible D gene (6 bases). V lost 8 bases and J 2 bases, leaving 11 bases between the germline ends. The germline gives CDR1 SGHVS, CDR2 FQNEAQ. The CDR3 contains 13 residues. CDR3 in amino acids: CASLGQFTDTQYF. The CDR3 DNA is TGTGCCAGCCTTGGACAGTTCACAGATACGCAGTATTTT.

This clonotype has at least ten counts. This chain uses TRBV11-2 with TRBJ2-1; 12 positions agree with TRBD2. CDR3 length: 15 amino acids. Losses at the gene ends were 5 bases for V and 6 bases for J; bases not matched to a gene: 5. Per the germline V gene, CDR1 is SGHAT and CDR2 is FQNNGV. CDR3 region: CASSGLAGGINEQFF. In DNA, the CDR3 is TGTGCCAGCAGCGGGCTAGCGGGAGGGATCAATGAGCAGTTCTTC.

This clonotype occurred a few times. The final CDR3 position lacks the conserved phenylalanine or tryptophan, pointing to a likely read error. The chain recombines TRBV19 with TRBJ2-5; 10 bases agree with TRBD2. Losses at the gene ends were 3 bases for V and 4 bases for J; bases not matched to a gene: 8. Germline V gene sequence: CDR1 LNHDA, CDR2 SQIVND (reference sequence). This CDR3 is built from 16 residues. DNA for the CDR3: TGTGCCAGTAGTATGCCGCTAGCGGGAGAAAGAGAGACCCAGTACTCC. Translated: CASSMPLAGERETQYS.

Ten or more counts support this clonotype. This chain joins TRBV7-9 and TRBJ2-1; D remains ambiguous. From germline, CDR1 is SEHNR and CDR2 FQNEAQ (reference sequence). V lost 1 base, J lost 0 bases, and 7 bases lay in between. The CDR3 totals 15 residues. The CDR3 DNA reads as TGTGCCAGCAGCTTAGGGGATAGCTCCTACAATGAGCAGTTCTTC. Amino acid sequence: CASSLGDSSYNEQFF.

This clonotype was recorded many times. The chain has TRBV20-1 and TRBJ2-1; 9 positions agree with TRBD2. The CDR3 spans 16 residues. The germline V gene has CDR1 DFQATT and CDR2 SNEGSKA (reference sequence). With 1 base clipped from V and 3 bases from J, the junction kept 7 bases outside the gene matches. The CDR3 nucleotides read TGCAGTGCTAGAGGATATAGCGGGAGTAACTACAATGAGCAGTTCTTC. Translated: CSARGYSGSNYNEQFF.

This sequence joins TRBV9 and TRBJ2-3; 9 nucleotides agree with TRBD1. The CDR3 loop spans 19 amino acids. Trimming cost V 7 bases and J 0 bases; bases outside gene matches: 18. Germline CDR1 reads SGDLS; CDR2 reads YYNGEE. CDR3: CASGGGGTGRALSTDTQYF. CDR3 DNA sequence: TGTGCCAGCGGTGGGGGGGGGACAGGGAGAGCACTGAGCACAGATACGCAGTATTTT.

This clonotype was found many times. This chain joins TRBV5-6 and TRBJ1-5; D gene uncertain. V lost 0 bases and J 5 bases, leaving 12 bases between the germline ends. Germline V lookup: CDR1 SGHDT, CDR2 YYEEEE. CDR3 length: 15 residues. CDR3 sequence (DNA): TGTGCCAGCAGCTTGGGGGGAGGTGGGCATCAGCCCCAGCATTTT. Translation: CASSLGGGGHQPQHF.

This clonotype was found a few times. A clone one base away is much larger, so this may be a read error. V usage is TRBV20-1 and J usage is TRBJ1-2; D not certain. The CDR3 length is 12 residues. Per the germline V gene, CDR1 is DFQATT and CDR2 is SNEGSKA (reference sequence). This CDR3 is CSAREQYYGSTF. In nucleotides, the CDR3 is TGCAGTGCTAGAGAACAGTACTATGGCTCCACCTTC.

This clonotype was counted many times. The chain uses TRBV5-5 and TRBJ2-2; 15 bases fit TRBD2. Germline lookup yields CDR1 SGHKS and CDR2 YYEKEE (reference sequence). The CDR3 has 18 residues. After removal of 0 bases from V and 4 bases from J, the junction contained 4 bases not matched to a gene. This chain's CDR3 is CASSLGRTSGRATGELFF. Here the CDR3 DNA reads TGTGCCAGCAGCTTGGGTCGGACTAGCGGGAGGGCCACCGGGGAGCTGTTTTTT.

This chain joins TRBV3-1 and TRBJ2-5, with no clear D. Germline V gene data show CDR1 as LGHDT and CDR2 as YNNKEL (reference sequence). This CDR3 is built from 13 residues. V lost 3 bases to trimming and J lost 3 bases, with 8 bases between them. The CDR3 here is CASSHWAEETQYF. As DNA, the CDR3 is TGTGCCAGCAGCCATTGGGCAGAAGAGACCCAGTACTTC.

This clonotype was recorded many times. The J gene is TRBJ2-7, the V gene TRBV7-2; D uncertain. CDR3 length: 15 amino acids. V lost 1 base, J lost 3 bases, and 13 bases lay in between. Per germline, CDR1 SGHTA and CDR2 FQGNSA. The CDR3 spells CASSLGLDLVYEQYF. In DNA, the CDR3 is TGTGCCAGCAGCTTAGGGTTAGACCTAGTCTACGAGCAGTACTTC. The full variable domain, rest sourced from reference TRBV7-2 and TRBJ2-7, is GAGVSQSPSNKVTEKGKDVELRCDPISGHTALYWYRQSLGQGLEFLIYFQGNSAPDKSGLPSDRFSAERTGGSVSTLTIQRTQQEDSAVYLCASSLGLDLVYEQYFGPGTRLTVT.

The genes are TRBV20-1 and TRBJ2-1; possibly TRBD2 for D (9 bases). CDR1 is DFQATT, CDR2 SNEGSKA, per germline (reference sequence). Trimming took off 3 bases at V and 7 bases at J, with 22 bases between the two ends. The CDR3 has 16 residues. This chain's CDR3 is CSASQGAGGPRNEQFF. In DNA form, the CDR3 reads TGCAGTGCTAGTCAGGGGGCGGGAGGGCCCCGGAATGAGCAGTTCTTC.

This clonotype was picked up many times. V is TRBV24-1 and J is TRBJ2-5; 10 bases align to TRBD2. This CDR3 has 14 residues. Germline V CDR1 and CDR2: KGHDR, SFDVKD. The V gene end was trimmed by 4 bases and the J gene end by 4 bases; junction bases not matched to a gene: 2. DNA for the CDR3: TGTGCCACCAGTGACTTAGCGGGAGGAGAGACCCAGTACTTC. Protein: CATSDLAGGETQYF.